One and the same sample provided the 2 T cell receptor beta chains below, sequenced in a study of cytomegalovirus exposure and HLA in healthy donors (dated by TCRdb to 2016 to 2017). Library construction relied on the immunoSEQ multiplex PCR assay. The multiplex PCR relied on a mix of 60 forward primers for TCR Vbeta segments and 13 reverse primers for TCR Jbeta segments. TCRdb provides this immuneACCESS table in a form limited to in-frame rearrangements. Some clones are lacking; in checked studies, under half of them reflect an unresolved V gene, and why the rest are absent is not known. This sample lists about 180,000 clones; approximately 80% were detected once. The ten biggest clones cover approximately 2.5% of the sample. The specimen sequenced was PBMCs. These receptors were taken from a man in his fifties or sixties in good health and CMV-seronegative.

The gene calls are TRBV27 and TRBJ1-4, with TRBD1 as a possible D gene (6 bases). V lost 6 bases to trimming and J lost 7 bases, with 18 bases between them. The germline gives CDR1 MNHEY, CDR2 SMNVEV (reference sequence). The CDR3 is made up of 15 amino acids. Here the CDR3 reads CASSPGRGDGEKLFF. As DNA, the CDR3 is TGTGCCAGCAGCCCGGGCAGGGGAGACGGTGAAAAACTGTTTTTT.

This clone has more than one count but fewer than ten. V gene TRBV7-9 combines with J gene TRBJ2-5; D unresolved. The CDR3 is 15 residues long. From germline, CDR1 is SEHNR and CDR2 FQNEAQ (reference sequence). Trimming left V 1 base short and J 4 bases short, with 13 bases between. This CDR3 is CASSLVGSVSETQYF. In nucleotides, the CDR3 is TGTGCCAGCAGCTTAGTCGGCAGCGTGTCAGAGACCCAGTACTTC.